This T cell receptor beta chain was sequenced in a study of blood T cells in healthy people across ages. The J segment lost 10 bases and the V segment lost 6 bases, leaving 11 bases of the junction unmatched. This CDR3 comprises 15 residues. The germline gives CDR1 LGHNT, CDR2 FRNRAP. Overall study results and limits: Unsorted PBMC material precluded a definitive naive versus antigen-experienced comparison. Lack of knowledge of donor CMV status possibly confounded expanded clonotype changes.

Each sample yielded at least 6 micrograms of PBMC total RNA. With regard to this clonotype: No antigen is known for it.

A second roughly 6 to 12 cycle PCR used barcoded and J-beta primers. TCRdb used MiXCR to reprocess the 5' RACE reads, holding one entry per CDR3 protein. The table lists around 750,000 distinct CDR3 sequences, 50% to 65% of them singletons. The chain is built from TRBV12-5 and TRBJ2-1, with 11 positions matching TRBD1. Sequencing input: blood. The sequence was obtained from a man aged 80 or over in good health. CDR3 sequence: CASGWGQGESYEQFF. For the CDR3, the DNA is TGTGCTAGTGGATGGGGACAGGGGGAATCCTACGAGCAGTTCTTC. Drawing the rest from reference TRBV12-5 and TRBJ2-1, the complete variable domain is DARVTQTPRHKVTEMGQEVTMRCQPILGHNTVFWYRQTMMQGLELLAYFRNRAPLDDSGMPKDRFSAEMPDATLATLKIQPSEPRDSAVYFCASGWGQGESYEQFFGPGTRLTVL.